This TCR beta chain emerged from a study of glioma-infiltrating T cells (dated by TCRdb to between 2015 and 2016). Some background on the complete study: Sequencing of TCR alpha- and beta-chain repertoires was performed on glioma tissue, on non-neoplastic brain tissue, and on matched peripheral blood mononuclear cells. To measure how far tissue and blood T-cell populations diverged, each tissue-infiltrating repertoire was compared against the peripheral blood repertoire of the same patient. Three low-grade glioma patients, about 8 primary glioblastoma patients and three non-glioma patients contributing non-neoplastic brain tissue were included in the paired cohort.

Study-wide conclusions, independent of this receptor: The group comparisons were based on small numbers of patients: three non-neoplastic, three low-grade glioma and seven to nine glioblastoma patients. VJ-independent divergence between tissue and blood was found to be below expectation in non-neoplastic patients but above expectation in all gliomas, particularly low-grade gliomas. Very few CDR3 sequences were found to be shared between tissue and blood, and this scarcity was attributed to high CDR3 diversity and limited sampling.

There are a few counts of this clonotype. Its antigen target is currently unknown. The record has no base qualities; no much larger clone is one base away. Trimming removed 5 bases from V and 5 bases from J, leaving 19 bases between the germline ends. Including the terminal cysteine and phenylalanine, the CDR3 comprises 16 residues. Only CDR3 DNA is held: 48 bases, read in frame from base 1. The germline V gene encodes CDR1 LNHDA and CDR2 SQIVND (reference sequence). The iRepertoire nested amplicon-rescue multiplex PCR (arm-PCR) platform was used to amplify TCR alpha and beta CDR3 regions from RNA. For one-step reverse transcription and amplification, about 100-450 ng of tissue mRNA or PBMC total RNA was used as input. Following bead purification, Illumina adapters were added by a secondary multiplex PCR, and libraries between 200 and 400 bp were gel-purified. Demultiplexing relied on internal 6-nucleotide barcodes carried by the libraries. The libraries were sequenced on an Illumina MiSeq using 2x220 or 2x250 nucleotide paired-end reads. The source study handled its data this way. Paired reads were merged with FLASH 1.2.11 and aligned to the GRCh37 human genome with BWA-MEM before extracting TRA and TRB reads. An IMGT-derived reference of cassette sequences and CDR3 motifs, with pseudogenes included, was used for V and J assignment. Reads were translated in three frames, and productive CDR3s were defined as those with a C...FGXG motif and no stop codons. Clonotypes were defined as unique combinations of V-J cassette pair and CDR3 amino acid sequence. Reads were filtered by Hamming distance, with the threshold set by the sequence error rate of each sample in mapped regions. TCRdb's own reprocessing of the public reads used fastp at Q25 and MiXCR and kept productive beta chains. For every CDR3 protein sequence, its rows merge into one entry that carries the most common genes and DNA. V and J calls and clone size were set by TCRdb, not the authors. The sample has 85,000 to 110,000 distinct CDR3 sequences on record, 29% of them singletons. The top ten hold around 40% of the sample.

The chain employs TRBV19 and TRBJ1-5; a tentative D match to TRBD1 spans 5 bases. This receptor was taken from a human donor with low-grade glioma or glioblastoma, undergoing nonglioma brain surgery, or in good health (not recorded which). Material for sequencing was glioma tissue, nonneoplastic brain tissue, or PBMCs (not recorded which). CDR3 protein: CASSFPGGMADQPQHF. Read as DNA, the sequence is TGTGCCAGTAGTTTTCCGGGGGGAATGGCGGATCAGCCCCAGCATTTT.